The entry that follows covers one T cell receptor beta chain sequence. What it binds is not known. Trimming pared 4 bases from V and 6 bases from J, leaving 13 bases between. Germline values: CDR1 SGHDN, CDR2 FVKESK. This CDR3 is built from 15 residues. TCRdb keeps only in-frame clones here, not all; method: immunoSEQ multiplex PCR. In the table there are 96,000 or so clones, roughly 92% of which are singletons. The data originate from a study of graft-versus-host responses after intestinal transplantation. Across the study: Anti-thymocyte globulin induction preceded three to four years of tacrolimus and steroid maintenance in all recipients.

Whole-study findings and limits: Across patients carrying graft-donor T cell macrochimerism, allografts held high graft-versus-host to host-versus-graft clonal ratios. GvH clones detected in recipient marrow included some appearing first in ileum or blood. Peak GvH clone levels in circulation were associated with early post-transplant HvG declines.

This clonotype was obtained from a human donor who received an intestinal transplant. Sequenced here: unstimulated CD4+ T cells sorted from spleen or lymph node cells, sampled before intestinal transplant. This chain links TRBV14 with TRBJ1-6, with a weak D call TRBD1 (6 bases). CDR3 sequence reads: CASSRGGLGNSPLHF. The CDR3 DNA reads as TGTGCCAGCAGCCGGGGGGGGCTCGGTAATTCACCCCTCCACTTT. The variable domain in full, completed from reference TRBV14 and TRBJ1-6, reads EAGVTQFPSHSVIEKGQTVTLRCDPISGHDNLYWYRRVMGKEIKFLLHFVKESKQDESGMPNNRFLAERTGGTYSTLKVQPAELEDSGVYFCASSRGGLGNSPLHFGNGTRLTVT.